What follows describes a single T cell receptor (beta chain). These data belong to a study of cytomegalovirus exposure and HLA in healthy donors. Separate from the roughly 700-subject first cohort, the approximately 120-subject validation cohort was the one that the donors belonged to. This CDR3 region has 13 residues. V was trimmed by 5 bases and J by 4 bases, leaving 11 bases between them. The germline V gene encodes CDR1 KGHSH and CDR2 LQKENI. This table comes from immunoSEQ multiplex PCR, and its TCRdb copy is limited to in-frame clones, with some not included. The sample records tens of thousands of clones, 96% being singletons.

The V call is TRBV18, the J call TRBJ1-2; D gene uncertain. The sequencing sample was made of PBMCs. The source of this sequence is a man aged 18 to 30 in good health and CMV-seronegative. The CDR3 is CASSETAIYGYTF. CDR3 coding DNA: TGTGCCAGCTCAGAAACAGCAATCTATGGCTACACCTTC.